This is a list of T cell receptor beta chains from one sample in a study of cytomegalovirus exposure and HLA in healthy donors. The assay was immunoSEQ multiplex PCR, and TCRdb's table has in-frame clones only and misses some. In the table there are approximately 110,000 clones, 10% to 15% of which are singletons. The sequenced sample was PBMCs. Receptors originate from a man aged 40-50 years in good health and CMV-seropositive. Each CDR3 is given with its conserved first and last residue. A D gene is named only where the DNA matches it firmly. Size tells how often a clone was seen (once, few, many) or the class of an expanded clone, and some rows leave it out.

v_call clone_size d_call cdr3_aa
TRBV6-6 few TRBD2 CASSYSGSWGGELFF
TRBV19 few NA CASRTGSSGANVLTF
TRBV6-5 few NA CASTHSGDTGYEQYF
TRBV4-3 NA NA CASSQDLSLASDQYF
TRBV28 few TRBD1 CASDEGARQPQHF
TRBV13 NA NA CASSSDSSSYNEQFF
TRBV27 few TRBD1 CASAQVGQGGNEQFF
TRBV5-6 NA NA CASSLRETQYF
TRBV28 NA NA CASSLNRGRNGYTF
TRBV9 NA TRBD2 CASSVVPSGDEQFF
TRBV4-3 NA NA CASSQGAGGNQPQHF
TRBV18 NA NA CASSYGLTDTQYF
TRBV9 NA TRBD2 CASSVDSGVTWQYF
TRBV7-3 NA NA CASSEQAGATDTQYF
TRBV2 few NA CASSQGLGPREQYF
TRBV7-3 NA TRBD1 CASSPGQTYEQYF